This paragraph reports one T cell receptor beta chain. TCRdb's table, derived via immunoSEQ multiplex PCR, lists solely in-frame clones and lacks some. The data show about 330,000 clones, more than 75% seen once. This specimen belongs to a study of blood T cell repertoires in COVID-19. Background on the study: Both acute and convalescent COVID-19 samples were obtained from the United States, Italy and Spain.

This CDR3 spans 16 amino acids. In germline, CDR1 is SEHNR, CDR2 FQNEAQ (reference sequence). The ends lost 2 bases at V and 2 bases at J; junction bases unmatched: 5. The chain employs TRBV7-9 and TRBJ1-3, with 8 nucleotides matching TRBD1. The material sequenced was peripheral blood. This TCR came from a woman aged 45-59 years with active or convalescent COVID-19. CDR3 sequence reads: CASSLSRGRAGNTIYF. The CDR3, as DNA: TGTGCCAGCAGCTTATCCAGGGGGCGCGCTGGAAACACCATATATTTT.